Listed below are T cell receptor beta chains from one sample, sequenced in a study of blood T cell repertoires in COVID-19. Produced via immunoSEQ multiplex PCR; TCRdb's table is partial and in-frame only. The sample gives roughly 200,000 clones, 80% to 90% of which show up once; roughly 5% is in the top ten. Specimen: PBMCs or T cells enriched from blood (not recorded which). These receptors came from a woman aged 45-65 years who had been exposed to COVID-19. Both conserved end residues are part of each CDR3.

j_gene,v_gene,CDR3aa
TRBJ2-2,TRBV2,CASSQRQGTAPGELFF
TRBJ2-5,TRBV7-8,CASSSTKAGKVKETQYF
TRBJ1-3,TRBV28,CASSSFHRGLGNTIYF
TRBJ2-5,TRBV5-1,CASSWGDRGGQETQYF
TRBJ1-4,TRBV19,CASSIPRTGGGEKLFF
TRBJ1-6,TRBV19,CASNDRESPLHF
TRBJ2-5,TRBV7-8,CASSLHQETQYF
TRBJ1-1,TRBV10-3,CAIRRDMMNTEAFF
TRBJ1-1,TRBV27,CASSFSGTANTEAFF
TRBJ2-3,TRBV7-2,CASSSSGGRDTQYF
TRBJ1-5,TRBV6-1,CASSEVSWGLNQPQHF
TRBJ2-4,TRBV29-1,CSVAGGRNIQYF
TRBJ1-1,TRBV19,CASSMESWASEAFF
TRBJ1-2,TRBV28,CASSLQGKGYTF
TRBJ1-2,TRBV5-1,CASSAGTGDGYTF
TRBJ1-2,TRBV5-4,CASSLVEGNYGYTF
TRBJ2-6,TRBV29-1,CSVQISGANVLTF
TRBJ2-6,TRBV9,CARPGPGANVLTF
TRBJ1-2,TRBV12-3/TRBV12-4,CASSHQDSSGYTF
TRBJ2-1,TRBV25-1,CASSVLGGLNEQFF